This T cell receptor beta chain derives from a study of T-cell reconstitution after alpha-beta-depleted transplantation in children. Findings of the study overall: The high TCRbeta diversity at day 60 in some patients came from surviving recipient T cells and thymic progenitors. About two months after transplant, alpha-beta T cells reportedly came from several hundred expanded graft clones. At the one-year point after transplant, T-cell counts and TCRbeta diversity were found to come mostly from T cells that had been newly produced.

In this sample, this clonotype turned up many times. What it binds is not known. During its preparation, the TCRbeta library received unique molecular identifiers. TCRdb processed the PCR reads anew with MiXCR; each CDR3 protein has one entry. This sample has 15,000 to 20,000 distinct CDR3 sequences, with 12% found just once. This receptor was taken from a boy under two years old who had a stem cell transplant for Wiskott-Aldrich syndrome, so the T cells may come from the graft donor. The source material was PBMCs, mostly from graft donor cells, sampled 180 days after TCRalphabeta/CD19-depleted stem cell transplant.

For the CDR3, the DNA is TGCAGTGCTGGGGACAGGGTCTTCTCCTACGAGCAGTACTTC. Residues: CSAGDRVFSYEQYF. The rearrangement uses TRBV20-1 and TRBJ2-7; 9 bases align to TRBD1. CDR1 is DFQATT and CDR2 is SNEGSKA in the germline V gene (reference sequence). The CDR3 totals 14 residues. Germline trimming cut 5 bases from V and 0 bases from J; bases unmatched to any gene: 5.